This T cell receptor beta chain was captured in a study of cytomegalovirus exposure and HLA in healthy donors. PCR was performed using 60 Vbeta and 13 Jbeta primers. Assay: immunoSEQ multiplex PCR; the TCRdb copy retains only in-frame clones and omits some. The sample lists about 280,000 clones; about 90% were seen once. The germline CDR1 and CDR2 sequences are SGDLS and YYNGEE. CDR3 length: 14 residues. Trimming shortened V by 4 bases and J by 5 bases, and 12 bases separated the two germline ends. Sequencing was performed on PBMCs. The V call is TRBV9, the J call TRBJ2-2; unclear D gene. The receptor was derived from a young woman in good health and CMV-seronegative. CDR3 bases: TGTGCCAGCAGCCAACAATTTATGACCGGGGAGCTGTTTTTT. Its protein product is CASSQQFMTGELFF. Looking up the rest from reference TRBV9 and TRBJ2-2 gives the full variable domain: DSGVTQTPKHLITATGQRVTLRCSPRSGDLSVYWYQQSLDQGLQFLIQYYNGEERAKGNILERFSAQQFPDLHSELNLSSLELGDSALYFCASSQQFMTGELFFGEGSRLTVL.